This T cell receptor (beta chain) was documented in a study of regulatory T cells in long-lasting Graves disease. For the study at large: Persistent cases took antithyroid drugs over 5 years and stayed TSH receptor antibody positive.

A remark on this clonotype: Its antigen is still unknown.

Per the germline V gene, CDR1 is MGHDK and CDR2 is SYGVNS. The CDR3 length is 11 residues. Trimming took 6 bases from V and 5 from J, leaving 8 bases between them. Regarding the study as a whole: Under persistent disease, TRBV28, TRBJ1-2 and TRBJ2-5 were used preferentially. The researchers studied only peripheral blood, not thyroid tissue.

For TCR beta, libraries came from iRepertoire HTBI primers and Arm-PCR of CDR3 regions. TCRdb processed the multiplex PCR reads anew with MiXCR; each CDR3 protein has one entry. The profile shows over 650,000 distinct CDR3 sequences, around 30% of them singletons. The time point denotes: persistent/refractory GD, antithyroid drugs over 5 years with positive TRAb. Researchers made the TCR library from RNA that was extracted from PBMCs. Graves' disease diagnosis relied on American Thyroid Association guidelines. The V gene is TRBV25-1, the J gene TRBJ2-7; D ambiguous. Sequences were derived from peripheral blood mononuclear cells (PBMCs), sampled when the disease was refractory, from a patient treated with antithyroid drugs. This clonotype was sampled from a female donor with Graves disease. The CDR3 DNA is TGTGCCAGCAGGCGAATTCACGAGCAGTACTTC. This codes for CASRRIHEQYF.